A selection of T cell receptor beta chains follows, all from one sample in a study of CD8+CD57+ T cells in acquired aplastic anemia. TCRdb called the reads again in MiXCR, with one record for every CDR3 protein. The table has about 200,000 distinct CDR3 sequences, 40% to 60% seen once. Sequences were obtained from sorted CD4+, CD8+, or CD8+CD57+ T cells (not recorded which) from PBMCs. These TCRs come from a human donor with aplastic anemia. The CDR3 runs from the conserved cysteine through the conserved F or W. Fields, in order: V gene, CDR3 length, clone size, D gene, J gene, CDR3 protein, CDR3 DNA. D genes are given only for firm matches. Clone size is shown for a subset of rows, as once, few, many or a class of expanded clone.

>TRBV5-4|13|-|-|TRBJ1-2
CASSLSSTGGYTF
TGTGCCAGCAGCTTAAGCTCCACTGGGGGCTACACCTTC
>TRBV19|16|many|TRBD1|TRBJ1-5
CASRDRGYASNQPQHF
TGTGCCAGCCGGGACAGGGGGTATGCAAGCAATCAGCCCCAGCATTTT
>TRBV2|15|-|-|TRBJ1-3
CASSQDSDSGNTIYF
TGTGCCAGCAGCCAGGACAGCGACTCTGGAAACACCATATATTTT
>TRBV7-2|19|-|-|TRBJ2-7
CASSSPPPGLSESSYEQYF
TGTGCCAGCAGCTCGCCCCCTCCTGGACTGTCTGAAAGCTCCTACGAGCAGTACTTC
>TRBV6-1|14|many|-|TRBJ2-5
CASTDVWTAETQYF
TGTGCCAGCACGGACGTGTGGACAGCAGAGACCCAGTACTTC
>TRBV7-8|16|-|-|TRBJ2-2
CASSYLGPGGGGELFF
TGTGCCAGCAGCTACTTGGGCCCCGGAGGTGGCGGGGAGCTGTTTTTT
>TRBV7-2|16|many|-|TRBJ2-3
CASSLAGTGLAGTQYF
TGTGCCAGCAGCTTAGCGGGGACAGGACTAGCCGGTACGCAGTATTTT
>TRBV9|13|many|-|TRBJ2-1
CASSLGTHNEQFF
TGTGCCAGCAGCCTCGGGACTCACAATGAGCAGTTCTTC
>TRBV27|14|many|-|TRBJ2-7
CASSLSGARREQYF
TGTGCCAGCAGTTTATCAGGGGCCCGTCGGGAGCAGTACTTC
>TRBV19|18|many|-|TRBJ2-7
CASSFKGLGAGNGYEQYF
TGTGCCAGTAGTTTCAAAGGCCTGGGGGCCGGGAATGGATACGAGCAGTACTTC
>TRBV5-6|13|few|-|TRBJ1-1
CASSRTYGTEAFF
TGTGCCAGCAGCCGAACCTATGGCACTGAAGCTTTCTTT
>TRBV2|14|-|-|TRBJ1-2
CASSLVRERYGYTF
TGTGCCAGCAGCTTAGTGAGGGAGCGCTATGGCTACACCTTC
>TRBV5-1|13|many|TRBD1|TRBJ1-2
CASKTGDRGGYTF
TGCGCCAGCAAGACAGGGGACAGGGGTGGCTACACCTTC
>TRBV7-8|13|-|-|TRBJ1-6
CASSPRRDSPLHF
TGTGCCAGCAGCCCACGGAGGGATTCACCCCTCCACTTT
>TRBV15|14|few|-|TRBJ2-7
CATSTWDTPYEQYF
TGTGCCACCAGCACCTGGGACACCCCCTACGAGCAGTACTTC
>TRBV15|15|-|-|TRBJ1-6
CATSSQGRLNSPLHF
TGTGCCACCAGCAGCCAAGGGCGGCTCAATTCACCCCTCCACTTT
>TRBV25-1|14|-|-|TRBJ1-6
CASSDTGGNSPLHF
TGTGCCAGCAGTGATACGGGGGGCAATTCACCCCTCCACTTT
>TRBV3-1|15|-|-|TRBJ1-6
CASSRTGAQSWPLHF
TGTGCCAGCAGCCGGACCGGCGCCCAATCGTGGCCCCTCCACTTT
>TRBV7-6|17|-|TRBD1|TRBJ2-7
CASSPRRSGQGGVEQYF
TGTGCCAGCAGCCCCCGACGGTCGGGACAGGGGGGCGTCGAGCAGTACTTC
>TRBV7-6|14|-|TRBD1|TRBJ2-7
CASSPGTGGYEQYF
TGTGCCAGCAGCCCGGGGACAGGGGGCTACGAGCAGTACTTC
>TRBV7-3|16|-|-|TRBJ2-7
CASSSTPGTASYEQYF
TGTGCCAGCAGTTCCACCCCCGGGACGGCGAGCTACGAGCAGTACTTC
>TRBV19|15|-|-|TRBJ1-3
CASSALPGAGNTIYF
TGTGCCAGTAGTGCGCTTCCAGGGGCTGGAAACACCATATATTTT
>TRBV5-4|18|-|TRBD2|TRBJ2-2
CASSQGAASGGRAGELFF
TGCGCCAGCAGCCAAGGGGCCGCTAGCGGGGGGCGGGCCGGGGAGCTGTTTTTT
>TRBV20-1|13|many|-|TRBJ1-2
CSARDRRVYGYTF
TGCAGTGCTAGAGATCGAAGAGTCTATGGCTACACCTTC
>TRBV28|13|many|-|TRBJ2-7
CASSFTGRYEQYF
TGTGCCAGCAGTTTTACGGGTCGCTACGAGCAGTACTTC
>TRBV5-1|13|many|-|TRBJ2-7
CASSLDGEYEQYF
TGCGCCAGCAGCTTGGATGGCGAGTACGAGCAGTACTTC
>TRBV7-3|15|many|-|TRBJ1-2
CASSLTASGGGSYTF
TGTGCCAGCAGCTTAACCGCCTCGGGTGGGGGTTCCTACACCTTC